This entry is about one T cell receptor (beta chain). What antigen it recognizes has not been identified. No per-base quality is available; no much larger clone lies one base away. Genomic DNA was extracted from sorted cells for sequencing of the TCRbeta CDR3 region. The immunoSEQ Assay was used to sequence the TCRbeta CDR3 regions. TCRdb mirrors the immuneACCESS table, restricted to in-frame sequences. Some clones are absent from its copies; in checked studies, under half trace to an unresolved V gene, and the reason for the others is unknown. This sample holds some 42,000 clones; around four fifths were observed only once. The ten most abundant clones make up approximately 2.4% of the sample. Patients with a history of autoimmune disease or receiving systemic immunosuppression were excluded from the trial. Peripheral blood for TCR sequencing was drawn from every dose cohort at baseline, at cycle 4 day 1 and at cycle 7 day 1. Samples were obtained from an open-label, multicenter, first-in-human phase I dose-escalation trial of ivuxolimab. Adults with locally advanced or metastatic melanoma, renal cell, hepatocellular, or head and neck squamous cell carcinoma were enrolled in the trial. Before TCR sequencing, CD4+ and CD8+ T cells were separately sorted from peripheral blood.

This entry belongs to a study of OX40 agonist ivuxolimab in advanced cancers. Notes on the research overall: Ivuxolimab was a fully human IgG2 agonistic monoclonal antibody targeting the costimulatory receptor OX40 (CD134). The monotherapy dose-escalation portion (N ≈ 55 patients) of the phase I ivuxolimab trial is reported in the paper. In the dose-escalation cohort, roughly 80% of patients were male, and the mean age was around 60 years, with a range of roughly 23 to 85. Partial responses occurred in three dose-escalation patients, of whom one had hepatocellular carcinoma and two had cutaneous melanoma. Of the roughly 51 patients in dose escalation, about 20 had hepatocellular carcinoma, roughly 15 had melanoma, 9 had renal cell carcinoma and 9 had head and neck cancer. Intravenous ivuxolimab was administered to patients every 2 weeks at six dose levels: 0.01, 0.1, 0.3, 1.5, 3 and 10 mg/kg. Prior anti-PD-1, anti-PD-L1 or anti-CTLA-4 therapy was permitted, and approximately 40% of dose-escalation patients had received checkpoint inhibitors. The point of sequencing TCRbeta in the periphery was to test whether ivuxolimab changed TCR sequence diversity and drove clonal T-cell expansion. Findings and caveats that apply to the study as a whole: Which antigens the clonally expanded peripheral T cells were specific for was not determined. In the 0.1-3.0 mg/kg groups, partial responders were among the patients with the lowest normalized peripheral clonal expansion, particularly in CD8+ T cells. At doses from 0.1 to 3.0 mg/kg, clonal expansion was seen in both CD4+ and CD8+ blood T cells between baseline and week 6. Low levels of normalized T-cell clonal expansion were also seen in some patients who did not respond. On average, CD8+ T cells showed more expanded clones than CD4+ T cells after ivuxolimab.

This clonotype was sampled from an adult with an advanced solid tumor such as melanoma, head and neck, liver or kidney cancer. This material consisted of CD4+ or CD8+ T cells sorted from blood, taken in a trial of the OX40 agonist ivuxolimab.

The DNA sequence follows: TGTGCCAGCAGCCGCCCTTGGCGAGGGTCAGGAGGAGGCTACACCTTC. It is translated as CASSRPWRGSGGGYTF. The rearrangement combines TRBV21-1 with TRBJ1-2. TRBV21-1 corresponds to a pseudogene. The CDR3 runs 16 amino acids, cysteine and phenylalanine included. Only the CDR3 DNA stays, 48 bases, in frame from base 1.